This T cell receptor beta chain emerged from a study of control samples from healthy donors and cancer patients. The method was immunoSEQ multiplex PCR; TCRdb's version includes in-frame clones alone and lacks a portion of them. The top ten clones hold approximately 4.8% of a sample with tens of thousands of clones, over 90% of them seen once. Sequencing used blood. The sequence came from a woman younger than 30 in good health.

The CDR3 spells CASSIDGLRQPQHF. The DNA of the CDR3 is TGTGCCAGTAGTATAGACGGTTTACGACAGCCCCAGCATTTT. The chain carries TRBV19 and TRBJ1-5; unclear D gene. The ends were cut back, 0 bases at V and 7 bases at J, with 10 bases in the middle. This CDR3 contains 14 residues. From germline, CDR1 is LNHDA and CDR2 SQIVND (reference sequence).